This TCR beta chain was identified in a study of blood T cell repertoires in COVID-19. Across the study: Acute-phase and convalescent COVID-19 samples originated in the United States, Italy and Spain. T cells, B-cell-depleted T cells, or PBMCs provided the cDNA or gDNA that served as material.

Per the original methods: Amplifying reference gene primers gave estimates of nucleated cell counts. Measured with immunoSEQ multiplex PCR; TCRdb has only the in-frame clones, and not every one. The V and J calls and the clone size are those of that table, but D and trimming were determined from the DNA. Of 90,000 to 120,000 clones listed, 70% to 90% were seen once; the top ten hold approximately 6.8%. The germline V gene encodes CDR1 LGHDT and CDR2 YNNKEL (reference sequence). With V trimmed by 8 bases and J by 7 bases, 13 bases remained unmatched. The CDR3 extends over 14 amino acids. The chain joins TRBV3-1 (or the pseudogene TRBV3-2) to TRBJ1-2, with 7 bases identical to TRBD1. The source of this sequence is a man between 45 and 60 years old with active or convalescent COVID-19. Material: peripheral blood. The DNA for the CDR3 is TGTGCCAGCTCCCGGGAGTCGAGGGACAGTGGCTACACCTTC. It yields the protein CASSRESRDSGYTF.